These T cell receptor beta chains were read from a single sample in a study of blood T cell repertoires in COVID-19. Repertoires were generated with immunoSEQ multiplex PCR, while TCRdb's copy carries only in-frame clones and drops some. The sample includes hundreds of thousands of clones, roughly 90% of them seen just once. The sample was peripheral blood. The receptors derive from a man in his fifties or sixties who had recovered from COVID-19. The CDR3 runs from the conserved cysteine through the conserved F or W. Fields, in order: J gene, clone size, V gene, D gene, CDR3 DNA, CDR3 protein. D genes are given only for firm matches. Clone size is not always given. Where it is, it says once, few, many or a class for expanded clones.

TRBJ1-3,NA,TRBV5-6,NA,TGTGCCAGCAGCTTCCCCAGGCGAAACACCATATATTTT,CASSFPRRNTIYF
TRBJ2-2,NA,TRBV19,NA,TGTGCCAGTAGTATTCAGGTGACCGGGGAGCTGTTTTTT,CASSIQVTGELFF
TRBJ1-6,once,TRBV6-5,NA,TGTGCCAGCAGTTTACAGGGATTGAATTCACCCCTCCACTTT,CASSLQGLNSPLHF
TRBJ1-2,NA,TRBV7-2,TRBD1,TGTGCCAGCAGCTTCGCGGACAGGCTCTATGGCTACACCTTC,CASSFADRLYGYTF
TRBJ2-3,NA,TRBV18,TRBD2,TGTGCCAGCTCACCCCTCTTGGGGACTAGCGGGGCAGATACGCAGTATTTT,CASSPLLGTSGADTQYF
TRBJ1-2,NA,TRBV10-3,TRBD1,TGTGCCATCAGTGACCGGGACAGGGGTTTTTGGAGCTATGGCTACACCTTC,CAISDRDRGFWSYGYTF
TRBJ1-5,NA,TRBV3-1/TRBV3-2,TRBD1,TGTGCCAGCAGCCAAGATCAACAGGGGTTTCAGCCCCAGCATTTT,CASSQDQQGFQPQHF
TRBJ1-2,NA,TRBV30,TRBD1,TGTGCCTGGAGTGCGAGACAGGGTATCGGTGGCTACACCTTC,CAWSARQGIGGYTF
TRBJ2-5,many,TRBV19,TRBD1,TGTGCCAGTATGAGCGGGACAGGGAGTTATGGGGGGACCCAGTACTTC,CASMSGTGSYGGTQYF
TRBJ2-5,NA,TRBV13,TRBD2,TGTGCCAGCAGCCCCCCGGGGGGGGAAGAGACCCAGTACTTC,CASSPPGGEETQYF